Listed here are 6 T cell receptor beta chains from one sample, sequenced in a study of memory CD8 T cells in hepatitis C reinfection. Time point meaning: pre-reinfection, 55 to 20 weeks before reinfection detection. TCR sequencing was done directly ex vivo on sorted cells, without expansion in vitro. Using immunoSEQ multiplex PCR, the repertoire was profiled, and TCRdb retains in-frame clones only, with some absent. The sample shows over 45,000 clones, roughly nine tenths of them seen only once. Source material: naive CD8+ T cells sorted from blood. The origin of the receptors is a man aged 18 to 29 with hepatitis C virus infection.

The chain is built from TRBV14 and TRBJ1-3, with TRBD2 identical over 8 bases. With the DNA end fitting TRBJ2-2 better, the J assignment may be wrong. The germline V gene has CDR1 SGHDN and CDR2 FVKESK. This CDR3 spans 16 amino acids. CDR3 sequence: CASSPRRGGNTGELFF. The CDR3, as DNA: TGTGCCAGCAGCCCCCGCCGGGGGGGGAACACCGGGGAGCTGTTTTTT.

In its sample, this clone was seen a few times. V and J are TRBV6-1 and TRBJ1-4; D not resolved. V lost 3 bases and J 7 bases, leaving 18 bases between the germline ends. This CDR3 is 16 amino acids long. Germline V lookup: CDR1 MNHNS, CDR2 SASEGT. This CDR3 is CASSDVRVGSGEKLFF. The CDR3 DNA sequence: TGTGCCAGCAGTGATGTGAGGGTGGGATCCGGTGAAAAACTGTTTTTT.

This chain uses TRBV4-1 with TRBJ2-7; 7 nucleotides line up with TRBD2. Germline V lookup: CDR1 MGHRA, CDR2 YSYEKL. After removal of 0 bases from V and 2 bases from J, the junction contained 4 bases not matched to a gene. The CDR3 runs 15 residues. The CDR3 loop is CASSQERGRAYEQYF. Here the CDR3 DNA reads TGCGCCAGCAGCCAAGAGAGAGGGAGGGCCTACGAGCAGTACTTC.

V gene TRBV9 combines with J gene TRBJ1-3; 8 bases match TRBD1. Unmatched junction bases numbered 8, after V lost 0 bases and J lost 3 bases. This CDR3 spans 17 amino acids. From germline, CDR1 is SGDLS and CDR2 YYNGEE. The CDR3 spells CASSVGVTGAYGNTIYF. In DNA form, the CDR3 reads TGTGCCAGCAGCGTAGGGGTGACAGGGGCTTATGGAAACACCATATATTTT.

This clone occurred once. This rearrangement joins TRBV7-2 to TRBJ1-4, with 7 bases aligning to TRBD1. Germline-derived CDR1 and CDR2 are SGHTA and FQGNSA. The CDR3 consists of 15 residues. The ends lost 5 bases at V and 1 base at J; junction bases unmatched: 4. CDR3 protein: CASSPGTETNEKLFF. The CDR3 DNA follows: TGTGCCAGCAGCCCCGGGACAGAAACTAATGAAAAACTGTTTTTT.

The J gene is TRBJ2-5, the V gene TRBV7-9, with D uncertain. This CDR3 contains 13 residues. CDR1 SEHNR and CDR2 FQNEAQ come from the germline V gene (reference sequence). Trimming cost V 5 bases and J 0 bases, with 7 bases left between them. The DNA for the CDR3 is TGTGCCAGCAGCCCAGATGACCAAGAGACCCAGTACTTC. This encodes CASSPDDQETQYF. Variable domain in full (rest from reference TRBV7-9 and TRBJ2-5): DTGVSQNPRHKITKRGQNVTFRCDPISEHNRLYWYRQTLGQGPEFLTYFQNEAQLEKSRLLSDRFSAERPKGSFSTLEIQRTEQGDSAMYLCASSPDDQETQYFGPGTRLLVL.